These T cell receptor beta chains were read from a single sample in a study of coeliac disease. Sequenced by immunoSEQ multiplex PCR; TCRdb stores in-frame clones only, minus some. The sample carries fewer than 6,000 clones, about four fifths recorded once. What was sequenced was lamina propria lymphocytes from the gut. The receptors were sampled from a woman aged 18-29 years with active celiac disease. CDR3s include the opening cysteine and the closing phenylalanine or tryptophan. Fields, in order: J gene, D gene, V gene, clone size, CDR3 DNA, CDR3 protein. D genes are given only for firm matches. The size of a clone is reported for some rows only, either as once, few or many, or as a class for expanded clones.

j_gene: TRBJ1-1
d_gene: TRBD1
v_gene: TRBV19
abundance: NA
CDR3nt: TGTGCCAGTAGTACCAGGGGGCAGAACACTGAAGCTTTCTTT
CDR3aa: CASSTRGQNTEAFF

j_gene: TRBJ2-3
d_gene: NA
v_gene: TRBV7-8
abundance: NA
CDR3nt: TGTGCCAGCACCCAAGGGGTATTGTTCCCAGATACGCAGTATTTT
CDR3aa: CASTQGVLFPDTQYF

j_gene: TRBJ1-4
d_gene: NA
v_gene: TRBV7-8
abundance: NA
CDR3nt: TGTGCCAGCAGCTTCGGAGGTAGTAGATCTTCTCGGGAAAAACTGTTTTTT
CDR3aa: CASSFGGSRSSREKLFF

j_gene: TRBJ1-5
d_gene: TRBD1
v_gene: TRBV30
abundance: NA
CDR3nt: TGTGCCTGGAGTGACGAGGGACAGGGGGGTCAGCCCCAGCATTTT
CDR3aa: CAWSDEGQGGQPQHF

j_gene: TRBJ2-6
d_gene: NA
v_gene: TRBV5-1
abundance: few
CDR3nt: TGCGCCAGCGCAGGGGACCCTGGGGCCAACGTCCTGACTTTC
CDR3aa: CASAGDPGANVLTF

j_gene: TRBJ2-3
d_gene: NA
v_gene: TRBV2
abundance: NA
CDR3nt: TGTGCCAGCAACGAGGATTCGAGAGATACGCAGTATTTT
CDR3aa: CASNEDSRDTQYF

j_gene: TRBJ2-1
d_gene: TRBD2
v_gene: TRBV25-1
abundance: NA
CDR3nt: TGTGCCAGCTCCTTAATAGGGGTAGCGGGCAATGAGCAGTTCTTC
CDR3aa: CASSLIGVAGNEQFF

j_gene: TRBJ2-1
d_gene: TRBD2
v_gene: TRBV7-2
abundance: NA
CDR3nt: TGTGCCAGCAGCTTAGGTGCTAGCGGGGGGTACAATGAGCAGTTCTTC
CDR3aa: CASSLGASGGYNEQFF

j_gene: TRBJ2-5
d_gene: TRBD2
v_gene: TRBV14
abundance: NA
CDR3nt: TGTGCCAGCAGCCAAGTTTACGGGGCGGGGGGACCCCCGCAAGAGACCCAGTACTTC
CDR3aa: CASSQVYGAGGPPQETQYF

j_gene: TRBJ2-2
d_gene: TRBD1
v_gene: TRBV7-9
abundance: NA
CDR3nt: TGTGCCAGCAGCACCCGGGACAGGGACAGCACCGGGGAGCTGTTTTTT
CDR3aa: CASSTRDRDSTGELFF

j_gene: TRBJ2-3
d_gene: NA
v_gene: TRBV5-1
abundance: NA
CDR3nt: TGCGCCAGCTCTCCCCCACCGGCGGGGGCGAAGACAGATACGCAGTATTTT
CDR3aa: CASSPPPAGAKTDTQYF

j_gene: TRBJ2-1
d_gene: NA
v_gene: TRBV13
abundance: NA
CDR3nt: TGTGCCAGCAGCTCATACCAGAATGAGCAGTTCTTC
CDR3aa: CASSSYQNEQFF

j_gene: TRBJ2-1
d_gene: NA
v_gene: TRBV19
abundance: NA
CDR3nt: TGTGCCAGTAGTCGCTCGGGTCCCTACAATGAGCAGTTCTTC
CDR3aa: CASSRSGPYNEQFF

j_gene: TRBJ1-2
d_gene: NA
v_gene: TRBV30
abundance: NA
CDR3nt: TGTGCCTGGAGTCGGCAACGGGGGAATGGCTACACCTTC
CDR3aa: CAWSRQRGNGYTF

j_gene: TRBJ1-2
d_gene: NA
v_gene: TRBV2
abundance: NA
CDR3nt: TGTGCCAGCAGTGAATCAGGGGTTCCTAACTATGGCTACACCTTC
CDR3aa: CASSESGVPNYGYTF

j_gene: TRBJ2-1
d_gene: NA
v_gene: TRBV7-3
abundance: NA
CDR3nt: TGTGCCAGCAGCCCCCGGGAGGGGGCGCGCAATGAGCAGTTCTTC
CDR3aa: CASSPREGARNEQFF

j_gene: TRBJ2-2
d_gene: NA
v_gene: TRBV7-2
abundance: NA
CDR3nt: TGTGCCAGCAGAGGTGGGGGGGCGAGCACCGGGGAGCTGTTTTTT
CDR3aa: CASRGGGASTGELFF

j_gene: TRBJ2-7
d_gene: TRBD2
v_gene: TRBV7-2
abundance: NA
CDR3nt: TGTGCCAGCAGCCGAGCGGGGTACGAGCAGTACTTC
CDR3aa: CASSRAGYEQYF

j_gene: TRBJ1-4
d_gene: NA
v_gene: TRBV4-2
abundance: NA
CDR3nt: TGTGCCAGCAGCCATTCGGGGGCAACTAATGAAAAACTGTTTTTT
CDR3aa: CASSHSGATNEKLFF

j_gene: TRBJ2-7
d_gene: NA
v_gene: TRBV4-3
abundance: NA
CDR3nt: TGCGCCAGCAGCCAGGCGGCGGGGCAACCCTCCTACGAGCAGTACTTC
CDR3aa: CASSQAAGQPSYEQYF

j_gene: TRBJ2-3
d_gene: TRBD2
v_gene: TRBV27
abundance: few
CDR3nt: TGTGCCAGCAGATACTCAACTAGGGGACTAGCGGGGCCAGATACGCAGTATTTT
CDR3aa: CASRYSTRGLAGPDTQYF

j_gene: TRBJ2-5
d_gene: NA
v_gene: TRBV9
abundance: NA
CDR3nt: TGTGCCAGCAGCAACAGGGAGGGGGAGACCCAGTACTTC
CDR3aa: CASSNREGETQYF

j_gene: TRBJ1-2
d_gene: TRBD1
v_gene: TRBV6-1
abundance: NA
CDR3nt: TGTGCCAGCAGTGAGGGGGGACAGAACTATGGCTACACCTTC
CDR3aa: CASSEGGQNYGYTF

j_gene: TRBJ2-2
d_gene: TRBD1
v_gene: TRBV30
abundance: NA
CDR3nt: TGTGCCTGGGGTCGGGACAGGCGCTACGGGGAGCTGTTTTTT
CDR3aa: CAWGRDRRYGELFF

j_gene: TRBJ1-2
d_gene: TRBD1
v_gene: TRBV6-6
abundance: NA
CDR3nt: TGTGCCAGCAGTGACAACAGGGGGAAATACTATGGCTACACCTTC
CDR3aa: CASSDNRGKYYGYTF

j_gene: TRBJ2-2
d_gene: NA
v_gene: TRBV5-6
abundance: once
CDR3nt: TGTGCCAGCAGCACCCGTTGGACTGCTCTTGGCGGGGAGCTGTTTTTT
CDR3aa: CASSTRWTALGGELFF

j_gene: TRBJ1-1
d_gene: TRBD1
v_gene: TRBV4-2
abundance: NA
CDR3nt: TGTGCCAGCAGCCAAGAGGGACAGGGTCTGACTGAAGCTTTCTTT
CDR3aa: CASSQEGQGLTEAFF

j_gene: TRBJ2-5
d_gene: NA
v_gene: TRBV19
abundance: NA
CDR3nt: TGTGCCAGTAGTATGACTAGATTCGAGACCCAGTACTTC
CDR3aa: CASSMTRFETQYF

j_gene: TRBJ2-1
d_gene: TRBD1
v_gene: TRBV5-1
abundance: NA
CDR3nt: TGCGCCAGCAGCAAGATAACGGGACAGGGAAACAATGAGCAGTTCTTC
CDR3aa: CASSKITGQGNNEQFF

j_gene: TRBJ2-3
d_gene: NA
v_gene: TRBV27
abundance: few
CDR3nt: TGTGCCAGCAGTCCTCGACTGTCAGATACGCAGTATTTT
CDR3aa: CASSPRLSDTQYF

j_gene: TRBJ2-3
d_gene: TRBD2
v_gene: TRBV29-1
abundance: NA
CDR3nt: TGCAGCTTCAGGCTAGCGGGAAGCACAGATACGCAGTATTTT
CDR3aa: CSFRLAGSTDTQYF

j_gene: TRBJ1-5
d_gene: NA
v_gene: TRBV2
abundance: NA
CDR3nt: TGTGCCAGCAGACAGAGTTCAGGCAATCAGCCCCAGCATTTT
CDR3aa: CASRQSSGNQPQHF

j_gene: TRBJ2-5
d_gene: NA
v_gene: TRBV5-1
abundance: NA
CDR3nt: TGCGCCAGCAGCTTGACAGTAAAAGAGACCCAGTACTTC
CDR3aa: CASSLTVKETQYF

j_gene: TRBJ2-3
d_gene: TRBD2
v_gene: TRBV7-3
abundance: once
CDR3nt: TGTGCCAGCAGCTTAGGTGTTAGCGGGGGAGATACGCAGTATTTT
CDR3aa: CASSLGVSGGDTQYF

j_gene: TRBJ2-1
d_gene: NA
v_gene: TRBV5-6
abundance: few
CDR3nt: TGTGCCAGCAGCTTGCTTGAGGGGCGGGATCGGTTCTTC
CDR3aa: CASSLLEGRDRFF

j_gene: TRBJ2-7
d_gene: TRBD2
v_gene: TRBV6-5
abundance: NA
CDR3nt: TGTGCCAGCAGCCTGACTAGCGGGGGGACCTACGAGCAGTACTTC
CDR3aa: CASSLTSGGTYEQYF

j_gene: TRBJ2-7
d_gene: NA
v_gene: TRBV23-1
abundance: NA
CDR3nt: TGCGCCAGCAGTCAATTCAACGGAGGGGGCCAGTACTTC
CDR3aa: CASSQFNGGGQYF

j_gene: TRBJ1-5
d_gene: TRBD1
v_gene: TRBV7-9
abundance: NA
CDR3nt: TGTGCCAGCAGCCTAAAAGACAGGGGTCAGCCCCAGCATTTT
CDR3aa: CASSLKDRGQPQHF

j_gene: TRBJ1-1
d_gene: NA
v_gene: TRBV10-1
abundance: NA
CDR3nt: TGCGCCAGCAGCGCACCCCGACAGCATGAAGCTTTCTTT
CDR3aa: CASSAPRQHEAFF

j_gene: TRBJ2-7
d_gene: TRBD2
v_gene: TRBV7-2
abundance: NA
CDR3nt: TGTGCCAGCAGCCGAGCGGGGTACGAGCAGTACTTC
CDR3aa: CASSRAGYEQYF

j_gene: TRBJ2-7
d_gene: TRBD1
v_gene: TRBV29-1
abundance: few
CDR3nt: TGCAGCGTTCCGGGACAGGGCTACGAGCAGTACTTC
CDR3aa: CSVPGQGYEQYF

j_gene: TRBJ2-5
d_gene: NA
v_gene: TRBV20-1
abundance: NA
CDR3nt: TGCAGTGCTAGAGCTGAGGAGACCCAGTACTTC
CDR3aa: CSARAEETQYF

j_gene: TRBJ2-1
d_gene: TRBD1
v_gene: TRBV4-3
abundance: NA
CDR3nt: TGCGCCAGCAGCCGCGGACAGGGTCTAAATGAGCAGTTCTTC
CDR3aa: CASSRGQGLNEQFF

j_gene: TRBJ1-5
d_gene: NA
v_gene: TRBV18
abundance: NA
CDR3nt: TGTGCCAGCTCACCAGGGGAGGGGGGAAGGCAGCCCCAGCATTTT
CDR3aa: CASSPGEGGRQPQHF

j_gene: TRBJ2-3
d_gene: TRBD2
v_gene: TRBV5-1
abundance: NA
CDR3nt: TGCGCCAGCAGCCCGGATCTAGCGGGGGGGGCTTCCACAGATACGCAGTATTTT
CDR3aa: CASSPDLAGGASTDTQYF

j_gene: TRBJ2-3
d_gene: TRBD1
v_gene: TRBV5-1
abundance: NA
CDR3nt: TGCGCCAGCAGTCCCCAAAGGTTTACAGGGGATTCGGATACGCAGTATTTT
CDR3aa: CASSPQRFTGDSDTQYF

j_gene: TRBJ2-7
d_gene: NA
v_gene: TRBV12-2
abundance: NA
CDR3nt: TGTGCAAGTCGCGTATTCCGGGAGATATACGAGCAGTACTTC
CDR3aa: CASRVFREIYEQYF

j_gene: TRBJ2-2
d_gene: TRBD2
v_gene: TRBV18
abundance: NA
CDR3nt: TGTGCCAGCTCTGCATCGGGACTAGCGGGAAACACCGGGGAGCTGTTTTTT
CDR3aa: CASSASGLAGNTGELFF

j_gene: TRBJ2-2
d_gene: NA
v_gene: TRBV6-5
abundance: NA
CDR3nt: TGTGCCAGCAGCCCCCCGGGAGAGATCGGGGAGCTGTTTTTT
CDR3aa: CASSPPGEIGELFF

j_gene: TRBJ1-2
d_gene: TRBD1
v_gene: TRBV6-6
abundance: NA
CDR3nt: TGTGCCAGCGGGACAGCTGGCTACACCTTC
CDR3aa: CASGTAGYTF

j_gene: TRBJ2-1
d_gene: TRBD2
v_gene: TRBV4-2
abundance: few
CDR3nt: TGTGCCAGCAGCCAAGATAACGGGGGGGCTGAGGTCTACAATGAGCAGTTCTTC
CDR3aa: CASSQDNGGAEVYNEQFF

j_gene: TRBJ1-1
d_gene: NA
v_gene: TRBV7-2
abundance: once
CDR3nt: TGTGCCAGCAGCCTCAGGGGTACTGAAGCTTTCTTT
CDR3aa: CASSLRGTEAFF

j_gene: TRBJ2-1
d_gene: NA
v_gene: TRBV7-8
abundance: NA
CDR3nt: TGTGCCAGCAGCTGGGAGTTTGATGAGCAGTTCTTC
CDR3aa: CASSWEFDEQFF

j_gene: TRBJ2-5
d_gene: TRBD1
v_gene: TRBV5-6
abundance: NA
CDR3nt: TGTGCCAGCAGCTCAAGTCCGACAGGGGGGTGGGAGACCCAGTACTTC
CDR3aa: CASSSSPTGGWETQYF

j_gene: TRBJ1-2
d_gene: TRBD1
v_gene: TRBV30
abundance: NA
CDR3nt: TGTGCCTTCCCGGGGACAGGCTATGGCTACACCTTC
CDR3aa: CAFPGTGYGYTF